Below are 8 T cell receptor beta chains sequenced from a single sample in a study of CD8+CD57+ T cells in acquired aplastic anemia. Template material for TCR beta VDJ and CDR3 profiling consisted of genomic DNA. One entry per CDR3 protein, called by TCRdb with MiXCR from the reads. The data show approximately 300,000 distinct CDR3 sequences, with approximately 60% seen just once and 1% to 1.5% held by the top ten. Flow cytometry had shown expanded CD8+CD57+ cells in the patients chosen for sequencing. The sample was sorted CD4+, CD8+, or CD8+CD57+ T cells (not recorded which) from PBMCs. The receptors derive from a human donor with aplastic anemia.

The CDR3, as DNA: TGTGCCAGCAGACATCGACCGGACAGGGAGGCCGAACACTTT. It translates to CASRHRPDREAEHF. The chain couples TRBV6-1 to TRBJ1-6; 8 bases match TRBD1. This CDR3 region has 14 residues. After removal of 6 bases from V and 19 bases from J, the junction contained 17 bases not matched to a gene. Per germline, CDR1 MNHNS and CDR2 SASEGT.

This clonotype has only a few counts. The CDR3 spells CSVVDGRRDEQYF. DNA of the CDR3: TGCAGCGTTGTTGATGGGAGGAGGGACGAGCAGTACTTC. The chain has TRBV29-1 and TRBJ2-7, with TRBD2 as a possible D gene (6 bases). There are 13 residues in the CDR3. The germline V gene has CDR1 SQVTM and CDR2 ANQGSEA. V was pared by 4 bases and J by 5 bases, with 15 bases between.

V gene TRBV6-1 combines with J gene TRBJ2-7; 8 bases line up with TRBD1. Germline loops: CDR1 MNHNS, CDR2 SASEGT. This CDR3 comprises 14 residues. V shed 2 bases and J 6 bases; nucleotides not matched to a gene: 6. The CDR3 is CASSELGQGSEQYF. In DNA, the CDR3 is TGTGCCAGCAGTGAACTCGGACAGGGTTCCGAGCAGTACTTC.

This clonotype was picked up many times. The gene calls are TRBV19 and TRBJ1-5; D is unclear. The CDR3 covers 14 residues. With 5 bases removed from V and 3 bases from J, the gap between germline ends came to 11 bases. The germline CDR1 and CDR2 sequences are LNHDA and SQIVND (reference sequence). The CDR3: CASSRWEYNQPQHF. In DNA, the CDR3 is TGTGCCAGTAGTCGGTGGGAATACAATCAGCCCCAGCATTTT. The full variable domain, its missing parts supplied by reference TRBV19 and TRBJ1-5, is DGGITQSPKYLFRKEGQNVTLSCEQNLNHDAMYWYRQDPGQGLRLIYYSQIVNDFQKGDIAEGYSVSREKKESFPLTVTSAQKNPTAFYLCASSRWEYNQPQHFGDGTRLSIL.

The chain recombines TRBV19 with TRBJ2-5; TRBD2 matches 8 bases. The CDR3 loop spans 16 amino acids. V lost 3 bases to trimming and J lost 7 bases; unmatched junction nucleotides: 13. CDR1 and CDR2 (germline): LNHDA, SQIVND (reference sequence). The CDR3: CASSIAREREKSTQYF. The CDR3 bases are TGTGCCAGTAGTATCGCCCGGGAGCGGGAGAAGTCGACCCAGTACTTC. The whole variable domain, filled in from reference TRBV19 and TRBJ2-5, reads DGGITQSPKYLFRKEGQNVTLSCEQNLNHDAMYWYRQDPGQGLRLIYYSQIVNDFQKGDIAEGYSVSREKKESFPLTVTSAQKNPTAFYLCASSIAREREKSTQYFGPGTRLLVL.

CDR3 amino acids: CASSLRGGGPYGYTF. The CDR3 coding sequence is TGTGCCAGCAGTCTGCGGGGGGGCGGACCCTATGGCTACACCTTC. The chain links TRBV5-4 to TRBJ1-2; the D gene is possibly TRBD1 (6 bases). Deletions cut 5 bases from V and 4 bases from J, with 18 bases between. Germline V CDR1 and CDR2: SGHNT, YYREEE (reference sequence). This CDR3 is 15 amino acids long.

This clonotype was seen ten or more times. V and J are TRBV7-9 and TRBJ1-2, with TRBD1 identical over 12 bases. There are 15 residues in the CDR3. J lost 6 bases, V lost 4 bases, and 6 bases had no gene match. Looked up from germline, CDR1 is SEHNR and CDR2 is FQNEAQ (reference sequence). The CDR3 bases are TGTGCCAGCAGCTACCAGGGACAGGGGGCCGATGGCTACACCTTC. Translated, it gives CASSYQGQGADGYTF.

V is TRBV20-1 and J is TRBJ2-7; D remains unclear. V lost 6 bases and J 0 bases, leaving 12 bases between the germline ends. The CDR3 extends over 13 amino acids. Germline CDR1 and CDR2: DFQATT and SNEGSKA (reference sequence). This CDR3 is CSAASRSSYEQYF. DNA of the CDR3: TGCAGTGCCGCTTCGCGCAGCTCCTACGAGCAGTACTTC.